Following are 29 T cell receptor beta chains from one sample sequenced in a study of vaccination effects on CD4 cells after COVID-19. These receptors' targets are unknown. Generated by immunoSEQ multiplex PCR, the TCRdb table keeps only in-frame clones and is missing some. The sample has under 35,000 clones; approximately 60% are singletons. Expansion with viral peptide pools was applied to antigen-specific CD4+ T cells by the ViraFEST assay prior to sequencing. Researchers isolated CD4+ T cells once approximately ten days of culture had elapsed. Participants completed two doses of the BNT162b2 or mRNA-1273 vaccine. The sample in question was CD4+ T cells from PBMCs cultured with SARS-CoV-2 spike peptides, obtained after COVID-19 vaccination. Every receptor here comes from a human donor who received a COVID-19 vaccine.

The chain couples TRBV27 to TRBJ1-1; no firm D call. The CDR3 sequence is 11 residues long. Germline CDR1 and CDR2: MNHEY and SMNVEV (reference sequence). Trimming left V 7 bases short and J 0 bases short, with 3 bases between. This chain's CDR3 is CASKVNTEAFF. CDR3 DNA sequence: TGTGCCAGCAAGGTGAACACTGAAGCTTTCTTT.

The gene calls are TRBV10-2 and TRBJ1-1; 10 bases line up with TRBD1. The CDR3 is 15 amino acids. V gave up 8 bases and J gave up 1 base; unmatched junction bases: 7. Germline-derived CDR1 and CDR2 are WSHSY and SAAADI. The CDR3 nucleotides are TGCGCCAGCTTCGGGCGGGACAGGGGGAACACTGAAGCTTTCTTT. It specifies CASFGRDRGNTEAFF.

The CDR3 sequence: CASRQAGGARAEAFF. The CDR3 region has the DNA TGTGCCAGCAGGCAAGCGGGGGGGGCGCGAGCTGAAGCTTTCTTT. The rearrangement links TRBV5-4 to TRBJ1-1; a weak D match, TRBD1 (6 bases). The CDR3 is 15 residues long. V was trimmed by 5 bases and J by 6 bases, leaving 20 bases between them. In germline, CDR1 is SGHNT, CDR2 YYREEE (reference sequence).

A single count supports this clone. This chain connects TRBV13 to TRBJ2-5; D call uncertain. V lost 2 bases to trimming and J lost 5 bases, with 3 bases between them. CDR3 size: 11 residues. Germline V lookup: CDR1 PRHDT, CDR2 FYEKMQ (reference sequence). CDR3 loop: CASSLSETQYF. In nucleotides, the CDR3 is TGTGCCAGCAGCTTATCGGAGACCCAGTACTTC.

The chain is built from TRBV2 and TRBJ2-7, with D possibly being TRBD1 (6 bases). V was pared by 0 bases and J by 2 bases, with 8 bases between. The CDR3 totals 14 residues. Germline lookup yields CDR1 SNHLY and CDR2 FYNNEI. The CDR3 loop is CASSEATGTYEQYF. The DNA of the CDR3 is TGTGCCAGCAGTGAAGCCACAGGGACCTACGAGCAGTACTTC.

The chain recombines TRBV9 with TRBJ1-1, with 9 nucleotides matching TRBD1. This CDR3 has 14 residues. Trimming took 0 bases from V and 7 from J; bases not matched to a gene: 4. The germline V gene encodes CDR1 SGDLS and CDR2 YYNGEE. The CDR3 region has the DNA TGTGCCAGCAGCGTAGAGGGACAGGGAATTGAAGCTTTCTTT. Translated: CASSVEGQGIEAFF.

The chain couples TRBV5-1 to TRBJ1-3; D remains unclear. Trimming stripped 0 bases from V and 1 base from J, with 8 bases between. Germline values: CDR1 SGHRS, CDR2 YFSETQ. This CDR3 is 15 amino acids long. CDR3 amino acids: CASSLGAESGNTIYF. For the CDR3, the DNA is TGCGCCAGCAGCTTGGGAGCGGAATCTGGAAACACCATATATTTT.

The V gene is TRBV7-2, the J gene TRBJ2-5; either TRBD1 or TRBD2 may supply D (6 bases each). The CDR3 loop spans 14 amino acids. Germline loops: CDR1 SGHTA, CDR2 FQGNSA. V was shortened by 1 base and J by 5 bases, with 11 bases between the two germline ends. In DNA form, the CDR3 reads TGTGCCAGCAGCTTAGTGGGGGCGGGGGAGACCCAGTACTTC. Protein sequence: CASSLVGAGETQYF.

The CDR3 DNA sequence: TGTGCCAGCAGCCAAGGGACTAGCGGGGTTTTAGAGACCCAGTACTTC. It is translated as CASSQGTSGVLETQYF. The chain has TRBV4-2 and TRBJ2-5; the match to TRBD2 covers 12 bases. The trim removed 1 base at V and 4 bases at J, leaving 4 bases unmatched. This CDR3 has 16 residues. CDR1 and CDR2 from the germline V gene are LGHNA and YNFKEQ.

The rearrangement links TRBV5-6 to TRBJ2-7; no clear D. Germline lookup yields CDR1 SGHDT and CDR2 YYEEEE. V shed 0 bases and J shed 7 bases, with 14 bases lying between them. The CDR3 sequence is 14 residues long. The CDR3 DNA is TGTGCCAGCAGCTTGGGGCCTGGCCTTAAAGAGCAGTACTTC. Translating gives CASSLGPGLKEQYF.

The chain joins TRBV18 to TRBJ2-1; 7 positions agree with TRBD2. Per germline, CDR1 KGHSH and CDR2 LQKENI. Unmatched junction bases numbered 4, after V lost 1 base and J lost 7 bases. This CDR3 region has 14 residues. The CDR3 DNA sequence: TGTGCCAGCTCACCACAGAGCGGGGATAATGAGCAGTTCTTC. It yields the protein CASSPQSGDNEQFF.

The V and J genes are TRBV27 and TRBJ2-7; TRBD1 matches 7 bases. The CDR3 spans 16 residues. Trimming at V came to 2 bases and at J to 2 bases, leaving 9 bases not matched to a gene. CDR1 and CDR2 from the germline V gene are MNHEY and SMNVEV (reference sequence). The CDR3 region is CASSLLNRGPTYEQYF. The CDR3 nucleotides read TGTGCCAGCAGTTTACTAAACAGGGGCCCCACCTACGAGCAGTACTTC.

The chain carries TRBV4-1 and TRBJ2-7, with D perhaps matching TRBD1 (5 bases). The CDR3 extends over 16 amino acids. Looked up from germline, CDR1 is MGHRA and CDR2 is YSYEKL. With 0 bases removed from V and 0 bases from J, the gap between germline ends came to 12 bases. CDR3 nucleotide sequence: TGCGCCAGCAGCCAAGATCCGTGGCAGGGCTCCTACGAGCAGTACTTC. The encoded protein is CASSQDPWQGSYEQYF.

V usage is TRBV10-3 and J usage is TRBJ2-1; 10 nucleotides match TRBD1. V lost 7 bases, J lost 7 bases, and 7 bases stayed unmatched. CDR3 size: 14 residues. CDR1 is ENHRY and CDR2 is SYGVKD in the germline V gene. The CDR3 DNA follows: TGTGCCATCACTACCGGGACAGGGGAAAATGAGCAGTTCTTC. Protein sequence: CAITTGTGENEQFF.

This clone was observed a handful of times. The J gene is TRBJ2-7, the V gene TRBV3-1 (or the pseudogene TRBV3-2), with TRBD2 identical over 8 bases. This CDR3 is 15 amino acids long. V lost 4 bases and J lost 6; bases outside the gene matches: 11. Germline lookup yields CDR1 LGHDT and CDR2 YNNKEL (reference sequence). The CDR3 coding sequence is TGTGCCAGCAGCCCGAATGCGGCGGGAGGTACCGAGCAGTACTTC. Its translation: CASSPNAAGGTEQYF.

In its sample, this clone was seen once. This rearrangement joins TRBV6-4 to TRBJ1-4, with TRBD1 matching 7 bases. Per germline, CDR1 MRHNA and CDR2 SNTAGT. Unmatched junction bases numbered 8, after V lost 0 bases and J lost 7 bases. This CDR3 has 16 amino acids. CDR3 in DNA: TGTGCCAGCAGTGACTCGTTGCTCAGGGGGGGTGAAAAACTGTTTTTT. The encoded protein is CASSDSLLRGGEKLFF.

This clone occurred a few times. The gene calls are TRBV6-4 and TRBJ1-1; D is undetermined. Germline loops: CDR1 MRHNA, CDR2 SNTAGT. The CDR3 loop spans 14 amino acids. V was pared by 2 bases and J by 5 bases, with 12 bases between. The CDR3 DNA reads TGTGCCAGCAGTGACATTTGGGGAAAGACTGAAGCTTTCTTT. It is translated as CASSDIWGKTEAFF.

CDR3 in amino acids: CASRAAGGTYEQYF. The CDR3 region has the DNA TGTGCCAGTAGAGCGGCGGGGGGGACCTACGAGCAGTACTTC. The gene calls are TRBV19 and TRBJ2-7, with 9 bases fitting TRBD2. The germline V gene encodes CDR1 LNHDA and CDR2 SQIVND (reference sequence). The CDR3 consists of 14 residues. V dropped 6 bases and J dropped 2; count of bases not matched to a gene: 5.

This chain links TRBV6-2 or TRBV6-3 with TRBJ2-7; 9 bases are shared with TRBD2. The length of the CDR3 is 19 residues. In germline, CDR1 is MNHEY, CDR2 SVGEGT. J was trimmed by 0 bases and V by 6 bases; bases with no gene match: 18. The CDR3 sequence: CASSPPPSGIPLSSYEQYF. The CDR3 DNA reads TGTGCCAGCAGCCCTCCCCCTAGCGGGATACCTCTGAGCTCCTACGAGCAGTACTTC.

This clone appeared once. V is TRBV7-9 and J is TRBJ1-1, with 8 bases lining up with TRBD1. Germline V gene data show CDR1 as SEHNR and CDR2 as FQNEAQ (reference sequence). The CDR3 sequence is 13 residues long. The V segment lost 3 bases and the J segment 5 bases; nucleotides outside the gene matches: 2. CDR3 coding DNA: TGTGCCAGCAGCTTTAGGACAGGGACTGAAGCTTTCTTT. The encoded protein is CASSFRTGTEAFF.

There are a few counts of this clone. The CDR3 coding sequence is TGTGCCAGCAGCTTAGCGGGAGGAGATACGCAGTATTTT. This codes for CASSLAGGDTQYF. The J gene is TRBJ2-3, the V gene TRBV7-9; tentative D call: TRBD2 (6 bases). This CDR3 contains 13 residues. With 0 bases removed from V and 5 bases from J, the gap between germline ends came to 6 bases. From germline, CDR1 is SEHNR and CDR2 FQNEAQ (reference sequence).

V is TRBV6-4 and J is TRBJ2-3, with 7 bases fitting TRBD2. This CDR3 is built from 14 residues. Germline values: CDR1 MRHNA, CDR2 SNTAGT. Trimming at V came to 4 bases and at J to 4 bases, leaving 5 bases not matched to a gene. The CDR3 is CASSAGLEADTQYF. CDR3 bases: TGTGCCAGCAGTGCCGGACTAGAGGCAGATACGCAGTATTTT.

The chain joins TRBV19 to TRBJ2-3; D possibly matches TRBD1 or TRBD2 (5 bases each). V gave up 3 bases and J gave up 4 bases, with 14 bases separating them. Germline values: CDR1 LNHDA, CDR2 SQIVND (reference sequence). The CDR3 has 15 amino acids. Here the CDR3 DNA reads TGTGCCAGTAGTATTGGGGGAAAGCAAGCAGATACGCAGTATTTT. The encoded protein is CASSIGGKQADTQYF.

The chain has TRBV6-1 and TRBJ2-2, with TRBD1 matching 7 bases. The germline gives CDR1 MNHNS, CDR2 SASEGT. This CDR3 is 17 amino acids long. V lost 4 bases and J lost 4; bases outside the gene matches: 12. The CDR3 DNA reads as TGTGCCAGCAGTGTAAGAGGGGGCGAGTGGGTCACCGGGGAGCTGTTTTTT. Amino acid sequence: CASSVRGGEWVTGELFF.

This clone was recorded a few times. The gene calls are TRBV6-1 and TRBJ1-6; TRBD1 is a possible D gene (5 bases). V gave up 0 bases and J gave up 10 bases, with 10 bases separating them. CDR1 is MNHNS, CDR2 SASEGT, per germline. This CDR3 spans 14 amino acids. Here the CDR3 reads CASSEAGVGSPLHF. CDR3 coding DNA: TGTGCCAGCAGTGAAGCGGGGGTAGGGTCACCCCTCCACTTT.

The chain links TRBV6-5 to TRBJ2-7; D is unresolved. The CDR3 sequence is 13 residues long. Germline-derived CDR1 and CDR2 are MNHEY and SVGAGI. V was cut by 6 bases and J by 0 bases, with 9 bases left in between. The CDR3 DNA reads TGTGCCAGCAGAAGAACGAGCTCCTACGAGCAGTACTTC. Protein product: CASRRTSSYEQYF.

This chain uses TRBV6-5 with TRBJ2-7; 10 bases match TRBD1. The V gene's germline CDR1 is MNHEY and CDR2 SVGAGI. The CDR3 runs 15 residues. The junction had 3 bases not matched to a gene; V was cut back by 2 bases and J by 2 bases. Here the CDR3 reads CASSYGQGGPYEQYF. CDR3 coding DNA: TGTGCCAGCAGTTACGGACAGGGGGGCCCCTACGAGCAGTACTTC.

The chain carries TRBV7-9 and TRBJ2-2; TRBD1 is a possible D gene (5 bases). V dropped 1 base and J dropped 3 bases, with 9 bases sitting between them. The CDR3 covers 15 residues. CDR1 and CDR2 (germline): SEHNR, FQNEAQ (reference sequence). As DNA, the CDR3 is TGTGCCAGCAGCTTAGGCAGGGTGGACACCGGGGAGCTGTTTTTT. Amino acid sequence: CASSLGRVDTGELFF. The entire variable domain, with the rest obtained from reference TRBV7-9 and TRBJ2-2, is as follows: DTGVSQNPRHKITKRGQNVTFRCDPISEHNRLYWYRQTLGQGPEFLTYFQNEAQLEKSRLLSDRFSAERPKGSFSTLEIQRTEQGDSAMYLCASSLGRVDTGELFFGEGSRLTVL.

This sequence joins TRBV11-2 and TRBJ2-1; 16 positions agree with TRBD2. The V and J ends lost 1 base and 8 bases, in that order; junction bases with no gene match: 8. The germline CDR1 and CDR2 sequences are SGHAT and FQNNGV. CDR3 length equals 18 residues. The CDR3 region has the DNA TGTGCCAGCAGCTTAGGGCCGGGACTAGCGGGGGGGGTCGATGAGCAGTTCTTC. Its translation: CASSLGPGLAGGVDEQFF.